These 24 T cell receptor beta chains were sequenced from one sample in a study of post-analysis software for immune sequencing data (dated by TCRdb to 2014 to 2015). On the study overall, not on this receptor specifically: Roughly 5 TRBV segments, including TRBV5-6, TRBV5-1 and TRBV20-1, were significantly more frequent in patients than controls.

Libraries were made using PCR. TCRdb records Illumina HiSeq 2500 as the sequencer. To reduce PCR and sequencing biases, unique molecular identifiers were built into the TCR beta cDNA libraries. TCRdb reprocessing: public reads trimmed at Q25 with fastp, clones called with MiXCR, in-frame beta chains kept. One record per CDR3 amino acid sequence lists the most common genes and DNA. The sample table contains about 810,000 distinct CDR3 sequences; only one count was recorded for under 70% of them. The ten biggest clones cover over 4% of the sample. No antigens are known for them. The sample comprised blood. Receptors were obtained from a girl between 10 and 17 years old with multiple sclerosis.

The chain carries TRBV11-2 and TRBJ2-5; tentative D call: TRBD1 (6 bases). Germline V gene lookup returns CDR1 SGHAT and CDR2 FQNNGV. Between the trimmed V and J ends, which lost 3 bases and 7 bases, there was a span of 15 bases. This CDR3 contains 14 residues. As DNA, the CDR3 is TGTGCCAGCAGCTTGGACAGCCTGACAGGGACCCAGTACTTC. It translates to CASSLDSLTGTQYF.

This clonotype was detected only once. V is TRBV20-1 and J is TRBJ2-7, with TRBD2 identical over 9 bases. V lost 6 bases to trimming and J lost 7 bases; unmatched junction nucleotides: 10. Germline CDR1 DFQATT, CDR2 SNEGSKA (reference sequence). This CDR3 is built from 13 residues. CDR3 in amino acids: CSASPGLAGEQYF. Written as DNA, the CDR3 is TGCAGTGCAAGCCCGGGACTAGCAGGGGAGCAGTACTTC.

The J gene is TRBJ2-4, the V gene TRBV20-1; D gene unclear. Matching the DNA end better, TRBJ2-7 makes the J call doubtful. The CDR3 has 16 amino acids. Germline V gene lookup returns CDR1 DFQATT and CDR2 SNEGSKA (reference sequence). CDR3 nucleotides: TGCAGTGCTAGAGATTTGGTGAGACACAACTCCTACGAGCAGTACTTC. Translation gives CSARDLVRHNSYEQYF.

This clonotype was seen more than once but under ten times. The chain carries TRBV29-1 and TRBJ1-2; D is ambiguous. CDR3 length: 12 residues. V was shortened by 4 bases and J by 4 bases, with 10 bases between the two germline ends. Germline assignment: CDR1 SQVTM and CDR2 ANQGSEA. The CDR3 DNA reads TGCAGCGTTGTTCAACGGCTCTATGGCTACACCTTC. Protein product: CSVVQRLYGYTF.

The chain joins TRBV4-2 to TRBJ2-7, with no clear D. The ends were cut back, 1 base at V and 3 bases at J, with 13 bases in the middle. The germline gives CDR1 LGHNA, CDR2 YNFKEQ. CDR3 size: 15 residues. CDR3 sequence reads: CASSQVRTVDYEQYF. The CDR3 DNA reads TGTGCCAGCAGCCAAGTTAGGACGGTAGACTACGAGCAGTACTTC.

This sequence joins TRBV5-1 and TRBJ1-2; D is uncertain. Per germline, CDR1 SGHRS and CDR2 YFSETQ. The CDR3 spans 17 residues. The V and J ends lost 5 bases and 3 bases respectively, with 23 bases between them. The CDR3 reads CASSPTGSTVVHYGYTF. In nucleotides, the CDR3 is TGCGCCAGCAGTCCTACGGGGTCTACCGTAGTGCACTATGGCTACACCTTC.

The chain links TRBV7-8 to TRBJ1-4; D remains unclear. There are 15 residues in the CDR3. V lost 5 bases to trimming and J lost 3 bases, with 13 bases between them. Germline assignment: CDR1 SGHVS and CDR2 FQNEAQ. The CDR3, as DNA: TGTGCCAGCAGCCCCACAGATGCATCTAATGAAAAACTGTTTTTT. Translation gives CASSPTDASNEKLFF.

The chain joins TRBV20-1 to TRBJ2-7, with a tentative D call TRBD2 (5 bases). The V gene's germline CDR1 is DFQATT and CDR2 SNEGSKA (reference sequence). Trimming left V 3 bases short and J 0 bases short, with 15 bases between. This CDR3 region has 15 residues. The chain's CDR3 is CSASPPGGPSYEQYF. The CDR3 DNA reads TGCAGTGCTAGCCCTCCTGGCGGGCCCTCCTACGAGCAGTACTTC.

This clonotype has only a few counts. The chain joins TRBV7-9 to TRBJ2-3; 9 bases are a match to TRBD2. Germline V gene sequence: CDR1 SEHNR, CDR2 FQNEAQ (reference sequence). The V and J ends lost 5 bases and 0 bases, in that order; junction bases with no gene match: 12. The CDR3 has 18 residues. The CDR3: CASSVMATSGTSTDTQYF. Written as DNA, the CDR3 is TGTGCCAGCAGCGTAATGGCGACTAGCGGCACTAGCACAGATACGCAGTATTTT.

The V and J genes are TRBV20-1 and TRBJ2-3; the match to TRBD2 covers 7 bases. The CDR3 covers 14 residues. Germline-derived CDR1 and CDR2 are DFQATT and SNEGSKA (reference sequence). The V segment lost 5 bases and the J segment 6 bases; nucleotides outside the gene matches: 11. The CDR3 region is CSASSRETHDTQYF. DNA of the CDR3: TGCAGTGCTTCTTCGCGGGAGACCCACGATACGCAGTATTTT.

The chain is built from TRBV5-1 and TRBJ2-7; 8 nucleotides line up with TRBD2. Germline lookup yields CDR1 SGHRS and CDR2 YFSETQ. The CDR3 spans 15 residues. V shed 3 bases and J 5 bases; nucleotides not matched to a gene: 10. The CDR3 nucleotides are TGCGCCAGCAGCTCCCCAGGAGCGGGAGACCACGAGCAGTACTTC. Residues: CASSSPGAGDHEQYF.

The chain carries TRBV5-1 and TRBJ2-6; no definite D call. The V and J ends lost 1 base and 0 bases respectively, with 11 bases between them. Germline CDR1 reads SGHRS; CDR2 reads YFSETQ. This CDR3 spans 17 amino acids. The CDR3 coding sequence is TGCGCCAGCAGCTTGCGGTCAGGTACCTCTGGGGCCAACGTCCTGACTTTC. This sequence encodes CASSLRSGTSGANVLTF. Variable domain in full (rest from reference TRBV5-1 and TRBJ2-6): KAGVTQTPRYLIKTRGQQVTLSCSPISGHRSVSWYQQTPGQGLQFLFEYFSETQRNKGNFPGRFSGRQFSNSRSEMNVSTLELGDSALYLCASSLRSGTSGANVLTFGAGSRLTVL.

The chain employs TRBV27 and TRBJ2-1; D not resolved. V was pared by 5 bases and J by 0 bases, with 11 bases between. CDR3 length equals 15 residues. Germline V gene data show CDR1 as MNHEY and CDR2 as SMNVEV (reference sequence). CDR3 bases: TGTGCCAGCAGTCTGACCCTGAGCTCCTACAATGAGCAGTTCTTC. Protein product: CASSLTLSSYNEQFF.

V usage is TRBV6-5 and J usage is TRBJ1-1; D may be TRBD1 (6 bases). V was shortened by 4 bases and J by 1 base, with 10 bases between the two germline ends. CDR3 length: 14 residues. Looked up from germline, CDR1 is MNHEY and CDR2 is SVGAGI. DNA for the CDR3: TGTGCCAGCAGTTCTGGGACACAGAACACTGAAGCTTTCTTT. Its translation is CASSSGTQNTEAFF.

The chain carries TRBV20-1 and TRBJ2-5; the match to TRBD2 covers 14 bases. The DNA end is more similar to TRBJ2-7, so the J call may be wrong. Germline CDR1 and CDR2: DFQATT and SNEGSKA (reference sequence). The CDR3 covers 16 residues. This CDR3 reads CSATGLAGASIYEQYF. In DNA form, the CDR3 reads TGCAGTGCTACGGGACTAGCGGGGGCCTCGATCTACGAGCAGTACTTC.

The chain joins TRBV29-1 to TRBJ2-3; the match to TRBD2 covers 13 bases. Looked up from germline, CDR1 is SQVTM and CDR2 is ANQGSEA. The CDR3 runs to 14 residues. The junction had 7 bases not matched to a gene; V was cut back by 7 bases and J by 6 bases. CDR3 protein: CSGGLAGFMDTQYF. DNA of the CDR3: TGCAGCGGGGGACTAGCGGGGTTTATGGATACGCAGTATTTT.

The gene calls are TRBV6-5 and TRBJ2-1; D unresolved. Looked up from germline, CDR1 is MNHEY and CDR2 is SVGAGI. V was clipped by 8 bases and J by 9 bases, with 11 bases between them. The length of the CDR3 is 11 residues. CDR3 sequence reads: CASGQGVEQFF. The CDR3 nucleotides are TGTGCCAGCGGGCAAGGAGTTGAGCAGTTCTTC.

This clonotype has more than one count but fewer than ten. The V gene is TRBV9, the J gene TRBJ2-7, with 9 bases that match TRBD1. From germline, CDR1 is SGDLS and CDR2 YYNGEE. Trimming cost V 0 bases and J 0 bases; bases outside gene matches: 1. This CDR3 has 15 amino acids. The CDR3 DNA reads as TGTGCCAGCAGCGTAGGGACAGGGGTCTCCTACGAGCAGTACTTC. This sequence encodes CASSVGTGVSYEQYF.

The gene calls are TRBV10-3 and TRBJ1-2; no clear D gene. CDR3 length: 16 amino acids. Trimming took off 3 bases at V and 4 bases at J, with 18 bases between the two ends. The V gene's germline CDR1 is ENHRY and CDR2 SYGVKD. Written as DNA, the CDR3 is TGTGCCATCAGTGACCCGAGAACTGGGTCTTCCTATGGCTACACCTTC. This gives the protein CAISDPRTGSSYGYTF.

The V call is TRBV5-1, the J call TRBJ2-1; 9 bases align to TRBD2. V was clipped by 0 bases and J by 6 bases; unmatched bases: 4. Germline loops: CDR1 SGHRS, CDR2 YFSETQ. The CDR3 extends over 15 amino acids. CDR3 residues: CASSLVSGGPNEQFF. CDR3 DNA sequence: TGCGCCAGCAGCTTGGTTAGCGGGGGCCCCAATGAGCAGTTCTTC.

This clonotype occurred a few times. The CDR3 DNA reads TGTGCCAGCAGCTTAGGGACTAGTTATGAGCAGTTCTTC. It yields the protein CASSLGTSYEQFF. The chain carries TRBV7-6 and TRBJ2-1, with 7 bases lining up with TRBD2. The CDR3 length is 13 residues. J was trimmed by 8 bases and V by 1 base; bases with no gene match: 2. Germline CDR1 and CDR2: SGHVS and FNYEAQ.

This clonotype was found once. A single base separates this from a much larger clone, so it may be a read error. The chain joins TRBV9 to TRBJ2-1; 10 nucleotides line up with TRBD2. V trimming: 4 bases; J trimming: 2 bases; junction bases outside the gene matches: 3. This CDR3 contains 15 residues. The germline V gene encodes CDR1 SGDLS and CDR2 YYNGEE. CDR3 sequence: CASSWLAGAYNEQFF. The CDR3 bases are TGTGCCAGCAGCTGGCTAGCGGGAGCCTACAATGAGCAGTTCTTC.

This chain links TRBV28 with TRBJ1-2; 8 bases are shared with TRBD1. Germline lookup yields CDR1 MDHEN and CDR2 SYDVKM. The CDR3 has 16 residues. Trimming cost V 1 base and J 5 bases; bases outside gene matches: 9. The CDR3 DNA is TGTGCCAGCAGTTTATCCGGGACAGGTGACCCTTATGGCTACACCTTC. Translated: CASSLSGTGDPYGYTF.

The chain uses TRBV20-1 and TRBJ2-3; D remains ambiguous. The CDR3 runs 14 residues. V lost 3 bases to trimming and J lost 2 bases, with 12 bases between them. CDR1 and CDR2 from the germline V gene are DFQATT and SNEGSKA (reference sequence). The CDR3 is CSASDERNTDTQYF. DNA of the CDR3: TGCAGTGCTAGCGATGAGCGAAACACAGATACGCAGTATTTT.